This record looks at one T cell receptor (beta chain) sequence and its context. Its antigen remains unknown. These data belong to a study of T cell clonotyping in hematopoietic cell transplantation. Broader study findings: Higher Inverse Simpson Index values in graft donor and pretransplant recipient predicted broader posttransplant TCR diversity. Pathologically expanded recipient clonotypes increased progressively from day 30 to day 180 as diversity fell.

Germline V gene lookup returns CDR1 GTSNPN and CDR2 SVGIG (reference sequence). The CDR3 covers 16 residues. V lost 3 bases and J 1 base, leaving 16 bases between the germline ends. TCRdb keeps only in-frame clones here, not all; method: immunoSEQ multiplex PCR. The data show over 6,000 clones, roughly 89% seen once. V usage is TRBV30 and J usage is TRBJ1-5; D is uncertain. This sequence was found in a female patient between 35 and 55 years old who had an allogeneic stem cell transplant from a related donor, so the T cells may come from the graft donor. Some clones in this sample may be carry-over from other donors' samples. The starting material was peripheral blood mononuclear cells, obtained 100 days after allogeneic stem cell transplant. The CDR3: CAWRPSSILSNQPQHF. In DNA, the CDR3 is TGTGCCTGGAGACCCTCGAGTATTTTGAGCAATCAGCCCCAGCATTTT.